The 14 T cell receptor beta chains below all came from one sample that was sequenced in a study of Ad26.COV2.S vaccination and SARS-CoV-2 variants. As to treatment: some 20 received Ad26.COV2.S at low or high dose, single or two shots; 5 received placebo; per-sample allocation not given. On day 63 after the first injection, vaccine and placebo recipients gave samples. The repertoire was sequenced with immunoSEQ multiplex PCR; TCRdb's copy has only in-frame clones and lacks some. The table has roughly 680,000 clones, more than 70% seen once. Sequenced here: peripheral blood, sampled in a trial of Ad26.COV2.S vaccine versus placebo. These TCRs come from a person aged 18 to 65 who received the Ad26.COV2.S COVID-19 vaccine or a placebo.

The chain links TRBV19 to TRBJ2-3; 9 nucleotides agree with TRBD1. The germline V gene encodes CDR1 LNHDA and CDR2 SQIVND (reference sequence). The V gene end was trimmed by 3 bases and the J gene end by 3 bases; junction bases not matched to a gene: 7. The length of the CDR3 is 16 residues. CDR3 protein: CASSIPGTGSTDTQYF. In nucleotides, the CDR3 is TGTGCCAGTAGTATCCCTGGGACAGGGAGTACAGATACGCAGTATTTT. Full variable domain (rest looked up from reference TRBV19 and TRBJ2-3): DGGITQSPKYLFRKEGQNVTLSCEQNLNHDAMYWYRQDPGQGLRLIYYSQIVNDFQKGDIAEGYSVSREKKESFPLTVTSAQKNPTAFYLCASSIPGTGSTDTQYFGPGTRLTVL.

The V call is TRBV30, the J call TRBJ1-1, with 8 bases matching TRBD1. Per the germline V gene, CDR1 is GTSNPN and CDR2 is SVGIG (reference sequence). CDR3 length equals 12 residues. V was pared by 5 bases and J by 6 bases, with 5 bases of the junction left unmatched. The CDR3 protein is CAWGQGGAEAFF. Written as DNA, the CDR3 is TGTGCCTGGGGACAGGGAGGCGCTGAAGCTTTCTTT.

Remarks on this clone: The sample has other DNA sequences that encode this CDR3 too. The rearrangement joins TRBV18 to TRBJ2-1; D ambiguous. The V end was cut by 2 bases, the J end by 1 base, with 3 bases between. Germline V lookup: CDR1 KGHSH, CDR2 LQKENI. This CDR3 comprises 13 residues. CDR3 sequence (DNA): TGTGCCAGCTCACCATCATCCTACAATGAGCAGTTCTTC. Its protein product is CASSPSSYNEQFF. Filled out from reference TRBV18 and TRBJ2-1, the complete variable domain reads NAGVMQNPRHLVRRRGQEARLRCSPMKGHSHVYWYRQLPEEGLKFMVYLQKENIIDESGMPKERFSAEFPKEGPSILRIQQVVRGDSAAYFCASSPSSYNEQFFGPGTRLTVL.

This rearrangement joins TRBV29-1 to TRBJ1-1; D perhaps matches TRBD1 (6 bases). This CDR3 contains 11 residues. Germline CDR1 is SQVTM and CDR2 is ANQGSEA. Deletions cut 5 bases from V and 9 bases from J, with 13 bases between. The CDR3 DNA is TGCAGCGTTTTTGGGGGGCAGCAAGCTTTCTTT. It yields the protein CSVFGGQQAFF.

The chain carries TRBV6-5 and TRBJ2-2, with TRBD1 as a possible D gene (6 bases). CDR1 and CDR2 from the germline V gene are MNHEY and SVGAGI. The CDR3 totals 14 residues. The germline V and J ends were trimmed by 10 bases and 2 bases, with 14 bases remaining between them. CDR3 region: CATSRGQNTGELFF. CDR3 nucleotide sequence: TGTGCCACCTCTAGGGGACAAAACACCGGGGAGCTGTTTTTT.

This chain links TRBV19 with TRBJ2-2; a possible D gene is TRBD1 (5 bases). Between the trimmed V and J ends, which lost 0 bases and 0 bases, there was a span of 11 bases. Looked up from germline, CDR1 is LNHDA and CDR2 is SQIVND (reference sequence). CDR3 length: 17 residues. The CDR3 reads CASSIDLQGTNTGELFF. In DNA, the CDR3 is TGTGCCAGTAGTATAGATTTGCAGGGAACGAACACCGGGGAGCTGTTTTTT. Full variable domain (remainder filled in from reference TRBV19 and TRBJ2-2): DGGITQSPKYLFRKEGQNVTLSCEQNLNHDAMYWYRQDPGQGLRLIYYSQIVNDFQKGDIAEGYSVSREKKESFPLTVTSAQKNPTAFYLCASSIDLQGTNTGELFFGEGSRLTVL.

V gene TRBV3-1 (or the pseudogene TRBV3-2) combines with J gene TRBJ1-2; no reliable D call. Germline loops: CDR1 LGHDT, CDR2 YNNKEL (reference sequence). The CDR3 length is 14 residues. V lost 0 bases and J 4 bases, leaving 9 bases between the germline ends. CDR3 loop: CASSQDAGPYGYTF. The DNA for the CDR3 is TGTGCCAGCAGCCAAGATGCCGGCCCCTATGGCTACACCTTC.

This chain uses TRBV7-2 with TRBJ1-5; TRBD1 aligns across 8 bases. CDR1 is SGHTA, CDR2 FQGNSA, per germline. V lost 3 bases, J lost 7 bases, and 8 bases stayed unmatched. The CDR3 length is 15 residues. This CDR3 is CASSLGQGAFQPQHF. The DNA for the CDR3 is TGTGCCAGCAGCTTGGGGCAGGGGGCATTCCAGCCCCAGCATTTT.

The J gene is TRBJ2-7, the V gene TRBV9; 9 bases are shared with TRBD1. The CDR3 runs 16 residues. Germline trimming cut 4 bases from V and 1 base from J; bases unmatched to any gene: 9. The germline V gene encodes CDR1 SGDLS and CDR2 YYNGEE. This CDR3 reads CASSPSPGTGSYEQYF. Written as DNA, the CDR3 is TGTGCCAGCAGCCCTTCTCCCGGGACAGGGTCCTACGAGCAGTACTTC.

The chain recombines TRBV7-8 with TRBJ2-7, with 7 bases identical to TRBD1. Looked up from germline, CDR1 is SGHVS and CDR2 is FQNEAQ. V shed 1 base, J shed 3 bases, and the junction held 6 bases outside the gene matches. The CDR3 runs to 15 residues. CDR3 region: CASSLGQGSGYEQYF. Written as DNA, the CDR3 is TGTGCCAGCAGCTTAGGACAGGGCTCTGGCTACGAGCAGTACTTC.

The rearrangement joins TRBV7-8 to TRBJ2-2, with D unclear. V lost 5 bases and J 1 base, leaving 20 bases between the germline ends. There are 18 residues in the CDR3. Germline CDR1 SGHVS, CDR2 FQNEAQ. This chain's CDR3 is CASSQFARWSRNTGELFF. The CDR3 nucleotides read TGTGCCAGCAGCCAATTTGCGAGATGGAGCAGGAACACCGGGGAGCTGTTTTTT.

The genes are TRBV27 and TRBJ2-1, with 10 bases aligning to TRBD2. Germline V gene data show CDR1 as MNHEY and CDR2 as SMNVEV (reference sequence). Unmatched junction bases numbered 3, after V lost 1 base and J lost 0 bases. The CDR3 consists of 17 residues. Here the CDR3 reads CASSLLSGRASYNEQFF. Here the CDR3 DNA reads TGTGCCAGCAGTTTATTGAGCGGGAGGGCCTCCTACAATGAGCAGTTCTTC.

CDR3: CASSMDGTDTQYF. Written as DNA, the CDR3 is TGTGCCAGCAGCATGGACGGCACAGATACGCAGTATTTT. The chain has TRBV7-9 and TRBJ2-3; D remains unclear. V lost 5 bases and J lost 1, with 7 bases in between. Per germline, CDR1 SEHNR and CDR2 FQNEAQ (reference sequence). CDR3 length: 13 amino acids.

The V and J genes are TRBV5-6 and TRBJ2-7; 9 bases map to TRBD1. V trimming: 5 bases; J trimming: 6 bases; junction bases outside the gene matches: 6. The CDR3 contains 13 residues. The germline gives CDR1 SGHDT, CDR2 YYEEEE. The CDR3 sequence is CASRLWTGAEQYF. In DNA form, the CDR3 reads TGTGCCAGCAGGTTGTGGACAGGGGCCGAGCAGTACTTC.